These 5 T cell receptor beta chains were all obtained from the same sample, sequenced in a study of cytomegalovirus exposure and HLA in healthy donors. A multiplex PCR was run with 60 Vbeta primers and 13 Jbeta primers. Sequencing used immunoSEQ multiplex PCR; TCRdb keeps in-frame clones, though not all of them. The data contain 120,000 or so clones, 7% to 9.5% of them singletons. The specimen sequenced was PBMCs. These receptors came from a middle-aged woman in good health and CMV-seropositive.

The rearrangement joins TRBV6-6 to TRBJ2-3, with D unclear. The CDR3 has 14 residues. Germline CDR1 and CDR2: MNHNY and SVGAGI (reference sequence). The V and J ends lost 5 bases and 0 bases respectively, with 9 bases between them. This CDR3 reads CASSRSISTDTQYF. The CDR3 nucleotides are TGTGCCAGCAGTCGGAGTATTAGCACAGATACGCAGTATTTT.

This clone was seen a few times. The genes are TRBV6-5 and TRBJ2-7; no clear D. The V end lost 1 base, the J end lost 5 bases, and 3 bases lay between the germline ends. CDR3 length: 11 residues. Germline assignment: CDR1 MNHEY and CDR2 SVGAGI. As DNA, the CDR3 is TGTGCCAGCAGTTACTACAACGAGCAGTACTTC. Amino acids: CASSYYNEQYF.

A few counts support this clone. The V gene is TRBV10-3, the J gene TRBJ2-7, with 13 bases fitting TRBD2. Trimming cost V 8 bases and J 1 base; bases outside gene matches: 2. The CDR3 is 14 amino acids. Germline values: CDR1 ENHRY, CDR2 SYGVKD. The CDR3 region has the DNA TGTGCCATCGGACTAGCGGGGGATTCCTACGAGCAGTACTTC. As protein: CAIGLAGDSYEQYF.

The V and J genes are TRBV21-1 and TRBJ2-5; TRBD2 was called by the table and not checked on the DNA. TRBV21-1 is a known pseudogene. CDR3 size: 15 residues. The CDR3 loop reads CASSKGSRVQETQYF. In DNA form, the CDR3 reads TGTGCCAGCAGCAAAGGTAGTCGGGTCCAAGAGACCCAGTACTTC.

This clone was counted only a few times. V gene TRBV19 combines with J gene TRBJ1-5, with 8 positions matching TRBD1. J lost 5 bases, V lost 5 bases, and 5 bases had no gene match. This CDR3 has 14 residues. Germline V lookup: CDR1 LNHDA, CDR2 SQIVND (reference sequence). DNA of the CDR3: TGTGCCAGTAGTCGTACAGGGGGGGATCAGCCCCAGCATTTT. Its protein is CASSRTGGDQPQHF. Combining the CDR3 with reference TRBV19 and TRBJ1-5 gives the whole variable domain DGGITQSPKYLFRKEGQNVTLSCEQNLNHDAMYWYRQDPGQGLRLIYYSQIVNDFQKGDIAEGYSVSREKKESFPLTVTSAQKNPTAFYLCASSRTGGDQPQHFGDGTRLSIL.